This T cell receptor beta chain was recorded in a study of early T cells in non-severe SARS-CoV-2 infection. On the study more broadly: Whole-blood bulk RNA, unsorted, was sequenced, and chains were unpaired.

TCRdb recomputed calls from the 5' RACE reads with MiXCR, one row per CDR3 protein. In the table there are roughly 60,000 distinct CDR3 sequences, under 10% of which are singletons. This clonotype has a count of ten or more. This sequence originates from an adult who was a healthcare worker with PCR-confirmed SARS-CoV-2 infection or an uninfected control (not recorded which). Sequenced material: whole blood.

CDR3 sequence: CSAQGQPFGEQYF. The CDR3 nucleotides are TGCAGTGCTCAAGGACAGCCCTTCGGCGAGCAGTACTTC. J is TRBJ2-7 and V is TRBV20-1; D may be TRBD1 (6 bases). The CDR3 totals 13 residues. Germline V gives CDR1 DFQATT, CDR2 SNEGSKA (reference sequence). The V end lost 5 bases, the J end lost 6 bases, and 17 bases lay between the germline ends.